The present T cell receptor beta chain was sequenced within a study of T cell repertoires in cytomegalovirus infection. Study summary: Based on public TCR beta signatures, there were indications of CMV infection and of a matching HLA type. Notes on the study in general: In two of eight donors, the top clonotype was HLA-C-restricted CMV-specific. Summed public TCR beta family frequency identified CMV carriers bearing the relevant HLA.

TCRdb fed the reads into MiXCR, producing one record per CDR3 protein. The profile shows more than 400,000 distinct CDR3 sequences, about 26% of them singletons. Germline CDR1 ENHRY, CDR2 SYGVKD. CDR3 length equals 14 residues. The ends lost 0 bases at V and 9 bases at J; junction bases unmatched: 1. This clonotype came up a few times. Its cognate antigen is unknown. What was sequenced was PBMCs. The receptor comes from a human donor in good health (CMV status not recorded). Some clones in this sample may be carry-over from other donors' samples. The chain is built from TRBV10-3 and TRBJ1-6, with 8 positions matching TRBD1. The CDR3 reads CAISESGQGSPLHF. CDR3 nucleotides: TGTGCCATCAGTGAGTCCGGACAGGGTTCACCCCTCCACTTT.